These T cell receptor beta chains were read from a single sample in a study of blood T cell repertoires in COVID-19. Here immunoSEQ multiplex PCR was the method, and the copy in TCRdb shows in-frame clones only, minus some. The data show 250,000 to 400,000 clones, roughly nine tenths seen once. The specimen sequenced was peripheral blood. These receptors were taken from a woman aged 30 to 39 with COVID-19, enrolled during active disease. Each CDR3 is given with its conserved first and last residue. D genes are given only for firm matches. Only part of the rows carry a size: once, few, many, or a class if the clone is expanded.

TRBJ2-4	TRBV3-1/TRBV3-2	.	.	TGTGCCAGCAGCCAAGAGGCAGCCAGGAACATTCAGTACTTC	CASSQEAARNIQYF
TRBJ1-5	TRBV6-4	.	few	TGTGCCAGCAGTGAGGAGAATAGCAATCAGCCCCAGCATTTT	CASSEENSNQPQHF
TRBJ2-7	TRBV7-7	.	.	TGTGCCAGCAGCCAGGGATTTCAGAACTCCTACGAGCAGTACTTC	CASSQGFQNSYEQYF
TRBJ2-3	TRBV19	.	once	TGTGCCAGTAGTATACTAGCAGAAGACACAGATACGCAGTATTTT	CASSILAEDTDTQYF
TRBJ2-7	TRBV5-6	TRBD1	once	TGTGCCAGCAGCTTGGGGGCCCGGGACAGAGGATACGAGCAGTACTTC	CASSLGARDRGYEQYF
TRBJ1-5	TRBV4-1	.	.	TGCGCCAGCAGCCAAGGCGTTCTGGAGCCCCAGCATTTT	CASSQGVLEPQHF
TRBJ1-2	TRBV15	TRBD1	.	TGTGCCACCAGCCAGGACAGGGGCGGTTTGGGGTACACCTTC	CATSQDRGGLGYTF
TRBJ2-5	TRBV5-4	TRBD2	few	TGTGCCAGCGGGAACCCTAGCGGGGTAGGGGGAGAGACCCAGTACTTC	CASGNPSGVGGETQYF
TRBJ2-7	TRBV19	TRBD2	.	TGTGCCAGTAGTTCCGGGACTAGCGGGGCCTACGAGCAGTACTTC	CASSSGTSGAYEQYF
TRBJ1-4	TRBV27	.	.	TGTGCCAGCAGTGCGGACAGTTGGGATGAAAAACTGTTTTTT	CASSADSWDEKLFF
TRBJ1-5	TRBV29-1	.	once	TGCAGCGTTGCCTATAGCAATCAGCCCCAGCATTTT	CSVAYSNQPQHF
TRBJ2-2	TRBV5-1	TRBD2	.	TGCGCCAGCAGCTTGTGGGGACTAGCGGGAGCGGCCGGGGAGCTGTTTTTT	CASSLWGLAGAAGELFF
TRBJ2-7	TRBV2	TRBD2	.	TGTGCCAGCAGTGAAGGGACTAGTTCGTACTACGAGCAGTACTTC	CASSEGTSSYYEQYF
TRBJ2-1	TRBV19	.	.	TGTGCCAGTAGTCCGTGGGATGCGGGCAATGAGCAGTTCTTC	CASSPWDAGNEQFF
TRBJ2-1	TRBV6-1	.	.	TGTGCCAGCAGTGAAGGTTCTAATCCTGGGCAGTTCTTC	CASSEGSNPGQFF
TRBJ1-2	TRBV11-2	.	.	TGTGCCAGCAGCCGTCCGTTAGCTAACTATGGCTACACCTTC	CASSRPLANYGYTF
TRBJ2-7	TRBV3-1/TRBV3-2	TRBD2	.	TGTGCCAGCAGCCAATTTCTAGCGGGCTCCTACGAGCAGTACTTC	CASSQFLAGSYEQYF
TRBJ2-7	TRBV19	TRBD1	.	TGTGCCAGTAGCCAAGGGACAGGGGACGTCTACGAGCAGTACTTC	CASSQGTGDVYEQYF
TRBJ1-2	TRBV27	TRBD1	few	TGTGCCAGCAGTTTATCGACAGGGGCTACTAACTATGGCTACACCTTC	CASSLSTGATNYGYTF
TRBJ2-1	TRBV25-1	TRBD2	once	TGTGCCAGCAGTCCCGGGACTAGCGGTTACAATGAGCAGTTCTTC	CASSPGTSGYNEQFF
TRBJ2-7	TRBV6-1	.	.	TGTGCCAGCAGTGAACTGGGGGGACAGACTTACTACGAGCAGTACTTC	CASSELGGQTYYEQYF
TRBJ1-5	TRBV5-1	.	.	TGCGCCAGCAGCTTGGCCGGCGGCGTCCGGGATCCCCAGCATTTT	CASSLAGGVRDPQHF
TRBJ1-1	TRBV9	.	once	TGTGCCAGCAGCGTAGGGGTGACAGGAGACACTGAAGCTTTCTTT	CASSVGVTGDTEAFF
TRBJ2-7	TRBV5-5	.	.	TGTGCCAGCAGCTCGGAGGGCTACGAGCAGTACTTC	CASSSEGYEQYF
TRBJ2-1	TRBV7-2	TRBD2	.	TGTGCCAGCAGCTTAACGACTAGCGGATACAATGAGCAGTTCTTC	CASSLTTSGYNEQFF
TRBJ2-1	TRBV5-1	.	.	TGCGCCAGCAGCTCTGGACAGTTTATTTCCTCCAATGAGCAGTTCTTC	CASSSGQFISSNEQFF
TRBJ1-5	TRBV30	TRBD1	.	TGTGCCTGGAGTGCCCGACAGGGCGGCAATCAGCCCCAGCATTTT	CAWSARQGGNQPQHF
TRBJ1-6	TRBV10-1	.	.	TGCGCCAGCAGTGTATCCGGGTTGCATTCACCCCTCCACTTT	CASSVSGLHSPLHF
TRBJ1-4	TRBV7-9	.	.	TGTGCCAGCAGCTTATTACAGGGAGGGGAAAAACTGTTTTTT	CASSLLQGGEKLFF
TRBJ2-7	TRBV28	TRBD2	.	TGTGCCAGCACCTCAGCGGGAGCTGGCATCCACGAGCAGTACTTC	CASTSAGAGIHEQYF
TRBJ2-2	TRBV2	TRBD2	.	TGTGCCAGCACCCTCCTAGCGGGAGATACCGGGGAGCTGTTTTTT	CASTLLAGDTGELFF
TRBJ2-3	TRBV6-1	TRBD2	.	TGTGCCAGCAGTGACGGGGGGCGGTCGCGGGAGGGCTTGGGAGATACGCAGTATTTT	CASSDGGRSREGLGDTQYF
TRBJ2-7	TRBV4-1	TRBD2	.	TGCGCCAGCAGCCCAGGACTAGCGGGATTAGTTGCCTACGAGCAGTACTTC	CASSPGLAGLVAYEQYF
TRBJ2-7	TRBV13	TRBD2	.	TGTGCCAGCAGCTTAGGCGGTAGCGGGACCTCCTACGAGCAGTACTTC	CASSLGGSGTSYEQYF
TRBJ2-1	TRBV5-1	.	.	TGCGCCAGCAGCATCGACGGGAGCTCCTACAATGAGCAGTTCTTC	CASSIDGSSYNEQFF
TRBJ1-5	TRBV6-5	.	once	TGTGCCAGCAGTTGGGGGGGTGGGAATCAGCCCCAGCATTTT	CASSWGGGNQPQHF
TRBJ2-2	TRBV19	TRBD2	.	TGTGCCAGTAGTCCGCAAGCGGGAGTCGTCGGGGAGCTGTTTTTT	CASSPQAGVVGELFF
TRBJ2-1	TRBV6-6	.	.	TGTGCCAGCAGTTACGGCGATAAGGGGGTCAATGAGCAGTTCTTC	CASSYGDKGVNEQFF
TRBJ1-3	TRBV11-2	.	.	TGTGCCAGCAGCTTCGGGGGTAACAGAAACACCATATATTTT	CASSFGGNRNTIYF